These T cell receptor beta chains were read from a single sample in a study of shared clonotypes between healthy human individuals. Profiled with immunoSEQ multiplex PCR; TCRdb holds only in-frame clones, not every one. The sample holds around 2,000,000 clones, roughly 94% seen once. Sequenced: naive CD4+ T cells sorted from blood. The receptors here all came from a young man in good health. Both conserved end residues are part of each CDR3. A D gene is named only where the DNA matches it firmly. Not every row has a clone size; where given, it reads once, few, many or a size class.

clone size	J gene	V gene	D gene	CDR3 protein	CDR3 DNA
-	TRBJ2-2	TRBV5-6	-	CASSHIENTGELFF	TGTGCCAGCAGCCATATTGAGAACACCGGGGAGCTGTTTTTT
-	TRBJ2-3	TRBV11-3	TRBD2	CASSRTSGSTDTQYF	TGTGCCAGCAGCCGTACTAGCGGGAGCACAGATACGCAGTATTTT
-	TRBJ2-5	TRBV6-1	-	CASSEGRVKTQYF	TGTGCCAGCAGTGAAGGCAGGGTAAAGACCCAGTACTTC
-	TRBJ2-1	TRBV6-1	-	CASSDIVGAQFF	TGTGCCAGCAGTGACATCGTGGGAGCACAGTTCTTC
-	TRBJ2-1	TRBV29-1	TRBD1	CSVTGDRGPREYNEQFF	TGCAGCGTTACAGGGGACAGGGGGCCCCGGGAGTACAATGAGCAGTTCTTC
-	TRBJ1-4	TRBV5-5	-	CASSLSQRSATNEKLFF	TGTGCCAGCAGCTTGAGCCAGAGATCAGCAACTAATGAAAAACTGTTTTTT
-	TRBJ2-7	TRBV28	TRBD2	CASGGGLGYEQYF	TGTGCCAGCGGCGGGGGGCTGGGGTACGAGCAGTACTTC
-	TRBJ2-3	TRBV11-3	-	CASSQNGPDTQYF	TGTGCCAGCAGCCAGAACGGCCCGGATACGCAGTATTTT
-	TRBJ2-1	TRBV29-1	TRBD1	CSPRGQRKSSSYNEQFF	TGCAGCCCTCGGGGACAGCGAAAATCCAGCTCCTACAATGAGCAGTTCTTC
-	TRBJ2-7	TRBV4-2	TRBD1	CASSQDWDPGGYEQYF	TGTGCCAGCAGCCAAGATTGGGACCCAGGGGGCTACGAGCAGTACTTC
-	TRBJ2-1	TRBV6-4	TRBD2	CASSDSGGGSYNEQFF	TGTGCCAGCAGTGACTCTGGCGGGGGCTCCTACAATGAGCAGTTCTTC
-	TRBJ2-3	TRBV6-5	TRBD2	CASSYGGGNTDTQYF	TGTGCCAGCAGTTACGGCGGGGGAAACACAGATACGCAGTATTTT
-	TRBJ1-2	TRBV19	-	CASSMFADSRGYTF	TGTGCCAGTAGTATGTTTGCGGACAGTCGTGGCTACACCTTC
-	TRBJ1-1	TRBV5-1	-	CASSLAPVGSTEAFF	TGCGCCAGCAGCTTGGCGCCAGTGGGTAGCACTGAAGCTTTCTTT
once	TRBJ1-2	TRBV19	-	CASGTINYGYTF	TGTGCCAGTGGGACTATTAACTATGGCTACACCTTC
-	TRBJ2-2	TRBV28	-	CASSSPRRSPNTGELFF	TGTGCCAGCAGCTCGCCTCGCAGGTCCCCGAACACCGGGGAGCTGTTTTTT